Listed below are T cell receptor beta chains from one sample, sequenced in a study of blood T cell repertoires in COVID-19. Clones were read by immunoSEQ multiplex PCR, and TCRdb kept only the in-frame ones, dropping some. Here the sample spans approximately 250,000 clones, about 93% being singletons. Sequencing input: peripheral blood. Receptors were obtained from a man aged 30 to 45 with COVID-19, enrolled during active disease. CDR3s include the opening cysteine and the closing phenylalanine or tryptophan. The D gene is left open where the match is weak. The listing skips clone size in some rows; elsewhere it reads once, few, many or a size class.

CDR3nt: TGTGCCACCAGTGATTCTACCAATCAGCCCCAGCATTTT
CDR3aa: CATSDSTNQPQHF
d_gene: -
abundance: many
j_gene: TRBJ1-5
v_gene: TRBV24-1

CDR3nt: TGCGCCAGCAGCTTGGACACTTCGAGGGATTCACCCCTCCACTTT
CDR3aa: CASSLDTSRDSPLHF
d_gene: -
abundance: -
j_gene: TRBJ1-6
v_gene: TRBV5-1

CDR3nt: TGTGCCAGCAGCTTACGGGGGATAAACACTGAAGCTTTCTTT
CDR3aa: CASSLRGINTEAFF
d_gene: -
abundance: -
j_gene: TRBJ1-1
v_gene: TRBV7-9

CDR3nt: TGTGCCAGCAGACCCCTGAGCTACGAGCAGTACTTC
CDR3aa: CASRPLSYEQYF
d_gene: -
abundance: -
j_gene: TRBJ2-7
v_gene: TRBV2

CDR3nt: TGTGCCACCAGCAGAGACAGGGAGGAATCACCCCTCCACTTT
CDR3aa: CATSRDREESPLHF
d_gene: -
abundance: -
j_gene: TRBJ1-6
v_gene: TRBV15

CDR3nt: TGTGCCAGCGGAGGGGGCCACACTGAAGCTTTCTTT
CDR3aa: CASGGGHTEAFF
d_gene: TRBD1
abundance: -
j_gene: TRBJ1-1
v_gene: TRBV7-9

CDR3nt: TGTGCCAGCAGCTTAGGGGCAGCTGAAGCTTTCTTT
CDR3aa: CASSLGAAEAFF
d_gene: -
abundance: once
j_gene: TRBJ1-1
v_gene: TRBV7-9

CDR3nt: TGTGCCAGCAGTGACCCAGGGGTGAACACTGAAGCTTTCTTT
CDR3aa: CASSDPGVNTEAFF
d_gene: -
abundance: -
j_gene: TRBJ1-1
v_gene: TRBV27

CDR3nt: TGTGCCAGCAGCAGCCGAGCGGGGGTCAATGAGCAGTTCTTC
CDR3aa: CASSSRAGVNEQFF
d_gene: TRBD2
abundance: -
j_gene: TRBJ2-1
v_gene: TRBV9

CDR3nt: TGTGCCAGCAGCGTAGTGGACAGGGCAGACGGGGAGCTGTTTTTT
CDR3aa: CASSVVDRADGELFF
d_gene: TRBD1
abundance: -
j_gene: TRBJ2-2
v_gene: TRBV9

CDR3nt: TGTGCCAGTAGTCGGGGAGACAGGGGCAACATTCAGTACTTC
CDR3aa: CASSRGDRGNIQYF
d_gene: TRBD1
abundance: -
j_gene: TRBJ2-4
v_gene: TRBV19

CDR3nt: TGTGCCAGCAGCGTAGATGGGGGGAGTAATGAGCAGTTCTTC
CDR3aa: CASSVDGGSNEQFF
d_gene: -
abundance: -
j_gene: TRBJ2-1
v_gene: TRBV9

CDR3nt: TGTGCCAGCAGCGTAAGTCTACAGGCCTCTGGAAACACCATATATTTT
CDR3aa: CASSVSLQASGNTIYF
d_gene: -
abundance: once
j_gene: TRBJ1-3
v_gene: TRBV9

CDR3nt: TGTGCCAGCAGTGGGGGGGGATACGGTTACAATTCACCCCTCCACTTT
CDR3aa: CASSGGGYGYNSPLHF
d_gene: -
abundance: -
j_gene: TRBJ1-6
v_gene: TRBV2

CDR3nt: TGCGCCAGCAGCTTGTCGGGACAGCCTAACTATGGCTACACCTTC
CDR3aa: CASSLSGQPNYGYTF
d_gene: TRBD1
abundance: -
j_gene: TRBJ1-2
v_gene: TRBV5-1

CDR3nt: TGTGCCAGCAGCTCGGACACGGACACCTCCCTGATGGGCACTGAAGCTTTCTTT
CDR3aa: CASSSDTDTSLMGTEAFF
d_gene: -
abundance: -
j_gene: TRBJ1-1
v_gene: TRBV7-9

CDR3nt: TGCGCCAGCAGCTTGACGCCGAGCTCCTACAATGAGCAGTTCTTC
CDR3aa: CASSLTPSSYNEQFF
d_gene: -
abundance: -
j_gene: TRBJ2-1
v_gene: TRBV5-1

CDR3nt: TGCGCCAGCAGCCGGACGGAGGGTAACTATGGCTACACCTTC
CDR3aa: CASSRTEGNYGYTF
d_gene: -
abundance: -
j_gene: TRBJ1-2
v_gene: TRBV5-1

CDR3nt: TGTGCCACCAGCCTCCCTGAGACAGGGGAAATCACAGATACGCAGTATTTT
CDR3aa: CATSLPETGEITDTQYF
d_gene: TRBD1
abundance: -
j_gene: TRBJ2-3
v_gene: TRBV15

CDR3nt: TGCGCCAGCAGCCCTTCTAGCGGGGGTTTGCATGAGCAGTTCTTC
CDR3aa: CASSPSSGGLHEQFF
d_gene: TRBD2
abundance: -
j_gene: TRBJ2-1
v_gene: TRBV5-1

CDR3nt: TGTGCCAGCAGTTCTGGACTCTATGGCTACACCTTC
CDR3aa: CASSSGLYGYTF
d_gene: -
abundance: few
j_gene: TRBJ1-2
v_gene: TRBV7-3

CDR3nt: TGTGCCAGCAGTTTAACCGGGGGTGAGCAGTTCTTC
CDR3aa: CASSLTGGEQFF
d_gene: -
abundance: -
j_gene: TRBJ2-1
v_gene: TRBV12-3/TRBV12-4

CDR3nt: TGTGCCAGCACCGAGGGGGGGGGCACAGATACGCAGTATTTT
CDR3aa: CASTEGGGTDTQYF
d_gene: -
abundance: -
j_gene: TRBJ2-3
v_gene: TRBV2

CDR3nt: TGTGCCAGCAGCTTGGGCAGGGAATACGAGCAGTACTTC
CDR3aa: CASSLGREYEQYF
d_gene: -
abundance: -
j_gene: TRBJ2-7
v_gene: TRBV5-4

CDR3nt: TGTGCCAGCAGTCCTAGACTCTCCAACACCGGGGAGCTGTTTTTT
CDR3aa: CASSPRLSNTGELFF
d_gene: -
abundance: -
j_gene: TRBJ2-2
v_gene: TRBV6-5

CDR3nt: TGTGCCAGCAGTCCTTGGGGACAGGGGGCGCGAGACACTGAAGCTTTCTTT
CDR3aa: CASSPWGQGARDTEAFF
d_gene: TRBD1
abundance: -
j_gene: TRBJ1-1
v_gene: TRBV6-6

CDR3nt: TGTGCCAGCAGCTTAGATTCTGAGACCCAGTACTTC
CDR3aa: CASSLDSETQYF
d_gene: -
abundance: -
j_gene: TRBJ2-5
v_gene: TRBV11-2

CDR3nt: TGTGCCAGCAGTTTATCGGGCTGGGGGCGCGAGGACAATCAGCCCCAGCATTTT
CDR3aa: CASSLSGWGREDNQPQHF
d_gene: -
abundance: once
j_gene: TRBJ1-5
v_gene: TRBV27

CDR3nt: TGTGCCAGTAGTCTCCGACAGGGCTCGGCTGATCAGCCCCAGCATTTT
CDR3aa: CASSLRQGSADQPQHF
d_gene: TRBD1
abundance: -
j_gene: TRBJ1-5
v_gene: TRBV19

CDR3nt: TGTGCCAGCAGCCCACTTTGGGGGGGAAGCACTGAAGCTTTCTTT
CDR3aa: CASSPLWGGSTEAFF
d_gene: -
abundance: -
j_gene: TRBJ1-1
v_gene: TRBV9

CDR3nt: TGCGCCAGCAGCACCCGAGGGCAGGGGACCTACGAGCAGTACTTC
CDR3aa: CASSTRGQGTYEQYF
d_gene: -
abundance: -
j_gene: TRBJ2-7
v_gene: TRBV5-1

CDR3nt: TGTGCCAGTAGTATGAGGGACAGGATGAACACTGAAGCTTTCTTT
CDR3aa: CASSMRDRMNTEAFF
d_gene: TRBD1
abundance: -
j_gene: TRBJ1-1
v_gene: TRBV19

CDR3nt: TGTGCCAGCAGAATTGGACAGATGAACACTGAAGCTTTCTTT
CDR3aa: CASRIGQMNTEAFF
d_gene: -
abundance: -
j_gene: TRBJ1-1
v_gene: TRBV6-5

CDR3nt: TGTGCCAGCAGCTTGAAACTCGGTATCAATCAGCCCCAGCATTTT
CDR3aa: CASSLKLGINQPQHF
d_gene: -
abundance: -
j_gene: TRBJ1-5
v_gene: TRBV5-5

CDR3nt: TGCGCCAGCAGCCCCACAGGGGTGGATGGCTACACCTTC
CDR3aa: CASSPTGVDGYTF
d_gene: TRBD1
abundance: -
j_gene: TRBJ1-2
v_gene: TRBV5-1

CDR3nt: TGTGCCAGCAGTGATATCCAGGGGCAAAACATTCAGTACTTC
CDR3aa: CASSDIQGQNIQYF
d_gene: -
abundance: -
j_gene: TRBJ2-4
v_gene: TRBV6-1

CDR3nt: TGCGCCAGCAGCCAAGGGCGGTTACTAGCGGATTACAATGAGCAGTTCTTC
CDR3aa: CASSQGRLLADYNEQFF
d_gene: TRBD2
abundance: -
j_gene: TRBJ2-1
v_gene: TRBV4-1

CDR3nt: TGTGCCAGCAGTCGACTAGCGGGGGGAGATACGCAGTATTTT
CDR3aa: CASSRLAGGDTQYF
d_gene: TRBD2
abundance: -
j_gene: TRBJ2-3
v_gene: TRBV6-5

CDR3nt: TGTGCCAGCAGTTACGACAGGAGAAACACTGAAGCTTTCTTT
CDR3aa: CASSYDRRNTEAFF
d_gene: -
abundance: -
j_gene: TRBJ1-1
v_gene: TRBV6-5

CDR3nt: TGTGCCAGCACAGTATATATTAACACTGAAGCTTTCTTT
CDR3aa: CASTVYINTEAFF
d_gene: -
abundance: -
j_gene: TRBJ1-1
v_gene: TRBV6-5

CDR3nt: TGTGCCAGCAGCTGGGGCCAGAACACTGAAGCTTTCTTT
CDR3aa: CASSWGQNTEAFF
d_gene: -
abundance: -
j_gene: TRBJ1-1
v_gene: TRBV7-9

CDR3nt: TGTGCCAGCAGCCTCTTAGAAAACACCGGGGAGCTGTTTTTT
CDR3aa: CASSLLENTGELFF
d_gene: -
abundance: -
j_gene: TRBJ2-2
v_gene: TRBV6-4

CDR3nt: TGTGCCTGGAGTGTACAGGGGGATGGCTCACCCCTCCACTTT
CDR3aa: CAWSVQGDGSPLHF
d_gene: TRBD1
abundance: -
j_gene: TRBJ1-6
v_gene: TRBV30

CDR3nt: TGTGCCAGCAGTTACTCAGGGGCCTACGAGCAGTACTTC
CDR3aa: CASSYSGAYEQYF
d_gene: -
abundance: -
j_gene: TRBJ2-7
v_gene: TRBV6-2/TRBV6-3

CDR3nt: TGTGCCAGCAGTACCGGGTTGGGGGGCTATGGCTACACCTTC
CDR3aa: CASSTGLGGYGYTF
d_gene: -
abundance: -
j_gene: TRBJ1-2
v_gene: TRBV2

CDR3nt: TGTGCCAGCAGCGTAAGACTAGCGGGGGGTAACCTCGGGAAGACCCAGTACTTC
CDR3aa: CASSVRLAGGNLGKTQYF
d_gene: TRBD2
abundance: -
j_gene: TRBJ2-5
v_gene: TRBV5-5

CDR3nt: TGTGCCAGCTCACGTTCTGGGACTAGCGGCACAGATACGCAGTATTTT
CDR3aa: CASSRSGTSGTDTQYF
d_gene: TRBD2
abundance: -
j_gene: TRBJ2-3
v_gene: TRBV18

CDR3nt: TGTGCCAGCAGTCCATGGGCCAGGACAGGTAATATCTACGAGCAGTACTTC
CDR3aa: CASSPWARTGNIYEQYF
d_gene: TRBD1
abundance: -
j_gene: TRBJ2-7
v_gene: TRBV5-5

CDR3nt: TGTGCCAGCAGAGGCCAGGTAACTGAAGCTTTCTTT
CDR3aa: CASRGQVTEAFF
d_gene: -
abundance: once
j_gene: TRBJ1-1
v_gene: TRBV6-5

CDR3nt: TGTGCCAGCAGCCAACCCCTATCTTTTACGGGGGGGCCCAATGAGCAGTTCTTC
CDR3aa: CASSQPLSFTGGPNEQFF
d_gene: TRBD2
abundance: -
j_gene: TRBJ2-1
v_gene: TRBV14

CDR3nt: TGTGCCTGGCGCCAGGGTTTTTCCTACGAGCAGTACTTC
CDR3aa: CAWRQGFSYEQYF
d_gene: -
abundance: -
j_gene: TRBJ2-7
v_gene: TRBV30

CDR3nt: TGTGCCAGCAGCCTAACAGGGCTAGATGCTTTCTTT
CDR3aa: CASSLTGLDAFF
d_gene: -
abundance: -
j_gene: TRBJ1-1
v_gene: TRBV2

CDR3nt: TGTGCCAGTAGTACGACAGAGAGGAACTATGGCTACACCTTC
CDR3aa: CASSTTERNYGYTF
d_gene: -
abundance: -
j_gene: TRBJ1-2
v_gene: TRBV19

CDR3nt: TGTGCCAGCTCACCCCCCACGACAGGGGTCATGAACACTGAAGCTTTCTTT
CDR3aa: CASSPPTTGVMNTEAFF
d_gene: TRBD1
abundance: -
j_gene: TRBJ1-1
v_gene: TRBV18

CDR3nt: TGTGCCAGCAGCTTACTGACAGGGTCCTCTGGCTACACCTTC
CDR3aa: CASSLLTGSSGYTF
d_gene: TRBD1
abundance: -
j_gene: TRBJ1-2
v_gene: TRBV11-2

CDR3nt: TGTGCCAGCAGCTTAACGGTGGCTAGCGGTAGCACAGATACGCAGTATTTT
CDR3aa: CASSLTVASGSTDTQYF
d_gene: TRBD2
abundance: few
j_gene: TRBJ2-3
v_gene: TRBV7-3

CDR3nt: TGTGCCAGTAGGGCCTCCCTCAACTATGGCTACACCTTC
CDR3aa: CASRASLNYGYTF
d_gene: -
abundance: -
j_gene: TRBJ1-2
v_gene: TRBV19

CDR3nt: TGTGCCAGCAGCCTCACCGGGACAGTGGGAACCGGGGAGCTGTTTTTT
CDR3aa: CASSLTGTVGTGELFF
d_gene: TRBD1
abundance: -
j_gene: TRBJ2-2
v_gene: TRBV7-7

CDR3nt: TGTGCCAGCTCACGAGGACTAGCGGGGGACAATGAGCAGTTCTTC
CDR3aa: CASSRGLAGDNEQFF
d_gene: TRBD2
abundance: -
j_gene: TRBJ2-1
v_gene: TRBV18

CDR3nt: TGTGCCAGTAAGGGAGTTCTCGGGACAGGCTTTCGCCAGCCCCAGCATTTT
CDR3aa: CASKGVLGTGFRQPQHF
d_gene: TRBD1
abundance: -
j_gene: TRBJ1-5
v_gene: TRBV19